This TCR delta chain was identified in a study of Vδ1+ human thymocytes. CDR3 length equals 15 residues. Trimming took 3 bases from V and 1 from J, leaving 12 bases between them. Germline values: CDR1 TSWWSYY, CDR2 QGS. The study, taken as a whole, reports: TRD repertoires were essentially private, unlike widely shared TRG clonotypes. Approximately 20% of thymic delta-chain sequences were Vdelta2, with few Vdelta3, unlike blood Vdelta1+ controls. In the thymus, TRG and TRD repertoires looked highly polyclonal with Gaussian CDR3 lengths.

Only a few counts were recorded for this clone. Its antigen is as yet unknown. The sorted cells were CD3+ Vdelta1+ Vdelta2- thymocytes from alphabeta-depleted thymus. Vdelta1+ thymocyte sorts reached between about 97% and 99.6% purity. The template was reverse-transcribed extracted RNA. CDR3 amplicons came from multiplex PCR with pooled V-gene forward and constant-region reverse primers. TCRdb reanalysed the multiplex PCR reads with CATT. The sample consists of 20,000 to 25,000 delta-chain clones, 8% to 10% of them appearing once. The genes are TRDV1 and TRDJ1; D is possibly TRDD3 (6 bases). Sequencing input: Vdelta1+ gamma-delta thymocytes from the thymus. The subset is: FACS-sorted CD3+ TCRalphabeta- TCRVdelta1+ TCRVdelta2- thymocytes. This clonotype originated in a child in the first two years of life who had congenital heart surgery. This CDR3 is CALGDLTGPTDKLIF. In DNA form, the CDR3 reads TGTGCTCTTGGGGACCTTACTGGGCCCACCGATAAACTCATCTTT.